This T cell receptor (beta chain) originates from a study of blood T cell repertoires in COVID-19 (TCRdb year 2020). As for the study more broadly: Samples covering the acute and convalescent phases of COVID-19 were provided by collaborators in the United States, Italy and Spain. The material from the prospective study consisted of cDNA or gDNA derived from T cells, B-cell-depleted T cells, or PBMCs. Subjects who had been exposed to COVID-19, were actively infected with it, or had recovered from it provided the deeply sampled blood TCRbeta repertoires that made up the dataset. A freely available public database, intended as a resource for researchers studying the immune response to SARS-CoV-2, is where the repertoires were released. The samples were drawn from two sources: the first 160 participants of the ongoing ImmuneRACE study, and some 1,300 subjects contributed by 6 global collaborators. A de-identified subject ID, COVID-19 status, age in years and sex were almost always included in the sample metadata. Where available, HLA class I and class II types were obtained from metadata supplied by the sample provider rather than from assay-based typing. General study outcomes and caveats: The amount of clinical and demographic metadata varied by source and participant and was provided uncurated.

As regards this clone: Its antigen is not yet known. Base qualities are missing; no much larger clone stands one base away.

The immunoSEQ Assay, a bias-controlled multiplex PCR, was used to amplify TCRbeta CDR3 regions from genomic DNA. Concerning the study's data processing: The number of nucleated cells in each sample was estimated by amplification of reference gene primers within the assay. To quantify the absolute abundance of each unique TCRbeta CDR3 rearrangement, sequence reads were collapsed and filtered. For each sample, productive Simpson clonality was calculated as the square root of Simpson's diversity index over productive rearrangements. Not all clones reach the TCRdb copy of this immuneACCESS table, which keeps in-frame sequences only. Checked studies attribute under half of the gap to unresolved V genes and leave the rest unexplained. V and J calls and clone size are given by that table; D and trimming were obtained from the DNA. The sample includes about 56,000 clones, with roughly 72% observed a single time. More than 4% of the sample rests with the top ten.

At one collaborating source in Seattle, patients were enrolled during active infection and were followed longitudinally through the course of disease. Whole blood was collected in K2EDTA tubes by collaborating institutions according to the institutions' own protocols. For TCRbeta analysis, collaborators shipped samples as frozen whole blood, isolated PBMCs, or DNA extracted from either of those sample types. The clonotype was recovered from a woman in her 70s with COVID-19, enrolled during active disease. Sequenced material: peripheral blood.

The nucleotide sequence reads TGCGCCAGCAGCACCCACATCACAACTAATGAAAAACTGTTTTTT. Its product reads: CASSTHITTNEKLFF. This receptor chain uses TRBV4-1 and TRBJ1-4; the D gene is unclear. Trimming at the junction amounts to 5 bases on V and 0 bases on J, and the germline ends lie 10 bases apart. The CDR3 numbers 15 residues from cysteine through phenylalanine. The DNA shown is the 45-base CDR3, in frame from base 1. Per the germline V gene, MGHRA is the CDR1 and YSYEKL is the CDR2.